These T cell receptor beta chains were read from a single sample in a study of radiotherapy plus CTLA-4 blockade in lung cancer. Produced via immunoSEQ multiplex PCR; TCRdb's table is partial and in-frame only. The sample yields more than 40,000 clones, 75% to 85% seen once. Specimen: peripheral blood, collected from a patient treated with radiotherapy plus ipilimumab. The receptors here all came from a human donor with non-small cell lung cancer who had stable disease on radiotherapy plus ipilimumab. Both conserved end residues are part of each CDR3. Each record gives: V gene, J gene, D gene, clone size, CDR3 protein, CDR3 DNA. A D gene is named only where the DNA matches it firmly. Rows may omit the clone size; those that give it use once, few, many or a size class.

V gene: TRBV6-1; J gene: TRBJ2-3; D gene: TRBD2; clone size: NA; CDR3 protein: CASSGNLAGGADTQYF; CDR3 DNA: TGTGCCAGCAGTGGGAATCTAGCGGGAGGCGCGGATACGCAGTATTTT
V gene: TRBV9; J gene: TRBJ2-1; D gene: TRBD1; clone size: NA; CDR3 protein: CASSVGGGTGLNEQFF; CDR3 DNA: TGTGCCAGCAGCGTAGGGGGGGGGACAGGGTTAAATGAGCAGTTCTTC
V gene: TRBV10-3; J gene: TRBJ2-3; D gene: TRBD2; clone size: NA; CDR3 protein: CAISESLSGRGKDTQYF; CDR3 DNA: TGTGCCATCAGTGAGTCGCTTAGCGGGAGGGGGAAAGATACGCAGTATTTT
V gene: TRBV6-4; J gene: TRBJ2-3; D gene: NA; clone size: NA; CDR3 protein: CASSVSQADTQYF; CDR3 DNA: TGTGCCAGCAGTGTCTCACAGGCAGATACGCAGTATTTT
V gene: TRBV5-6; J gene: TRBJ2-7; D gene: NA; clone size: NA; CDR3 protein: CASSLPGLAAEQYF; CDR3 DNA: TGTGCCAGCAGCTTACCGGGACTGGCCGCCGAGCAGTACTTC
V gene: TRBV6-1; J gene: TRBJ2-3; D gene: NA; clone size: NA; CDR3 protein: CASSRTDTDTQYF; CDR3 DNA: TGTGCCAGCAGTCGGACAGATACAGATACGCAGTATTTT
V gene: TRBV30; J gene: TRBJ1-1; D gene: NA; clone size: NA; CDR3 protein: CAWSIQGSSTEAFF; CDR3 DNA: TGTGCCTGGAGTATTCAGGGGTCGAGCACTGAAGCTTTCTTT
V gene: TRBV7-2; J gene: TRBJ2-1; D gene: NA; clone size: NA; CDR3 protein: CASSLASGSSYNEQFF; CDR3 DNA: TGTGCCAGCAGCTTAGCCTCGGGAAGCTCCTACAATGAGCAGTTCTTC
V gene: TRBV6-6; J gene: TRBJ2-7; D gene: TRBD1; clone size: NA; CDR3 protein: CASSSPGQGRNEQYF; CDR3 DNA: TGTGCCAGCAGTTCGCCGGGACAGGGCCGGAACGAGCAGTACTTC
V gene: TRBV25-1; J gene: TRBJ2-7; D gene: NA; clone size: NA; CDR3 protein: CASSELGPGAHEQYF; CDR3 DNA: TGTGCCAGCAGTGAGTTAGGGCCTGGGGCACACGAGCAGTACTTC
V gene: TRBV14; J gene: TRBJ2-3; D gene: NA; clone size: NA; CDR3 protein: CASSKEAWVDTQYF; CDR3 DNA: TGTGCCAGCAGCAAGGAGGCGTGGGTGGATACGCAGTATTTT
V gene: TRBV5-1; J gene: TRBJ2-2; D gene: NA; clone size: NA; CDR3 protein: CASGKTGTSNTGELFF; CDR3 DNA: TGCGCCAGCGGAAAAACCGGGACAAGTAACACCGGGGAGCTGTTTTTT
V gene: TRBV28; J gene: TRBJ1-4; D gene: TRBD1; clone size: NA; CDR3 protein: CASSSTLLTGSANEKLFF; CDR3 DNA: TGTGCCAGCAGTTCTACCCTCCTGACAGGGTCTGCTAATGAAAAACTGTTTTTT
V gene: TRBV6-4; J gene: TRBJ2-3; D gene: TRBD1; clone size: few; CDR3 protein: CASSDGQGADTQYF; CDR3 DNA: TGTGCCAGCAGTGACGGACAGGGGGCAGATACGCAGTATTTT
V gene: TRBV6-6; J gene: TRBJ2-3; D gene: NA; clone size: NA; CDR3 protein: CASSYSGENTDTQYF; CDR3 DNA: TGTGCCAGCAGTTACTCAGGAGAGAACACAGATACGCAGTATTTT
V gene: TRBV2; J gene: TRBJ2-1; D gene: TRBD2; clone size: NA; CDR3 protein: CASSEWLAGHNEQFF; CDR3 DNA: TGTGCCAGCAGTGAATGGCTAGCGGGACACAATGAGCAGTTCTTC
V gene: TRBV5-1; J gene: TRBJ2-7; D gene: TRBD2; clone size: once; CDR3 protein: CASSLDGLVIYEQYF; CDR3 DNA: TGCGCCAGCAGCTTGGACGGACTAGTAATCTACGAGCAGTACTTC
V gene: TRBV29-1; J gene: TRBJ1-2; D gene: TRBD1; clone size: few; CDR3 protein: CSAIPTGYGYTF; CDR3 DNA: TGCAGCGCCATACCGACAGGGTACGGCTACACCTTC
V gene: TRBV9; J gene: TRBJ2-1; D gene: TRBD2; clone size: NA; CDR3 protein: CASSVRTSGRNEQFF; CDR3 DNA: TGTGCCAGCAGCGTCCGGACTAGCGGTAGGAATGAGCAGTTCTTC
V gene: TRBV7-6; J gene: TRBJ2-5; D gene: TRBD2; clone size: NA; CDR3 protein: CASRSGSLIAETQYF; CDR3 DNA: TGTGCCAGCAGAAGCGGGAGTTTGATTGCGGAGACCCAGTACTTC
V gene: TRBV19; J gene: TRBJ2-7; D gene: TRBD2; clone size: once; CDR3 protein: CASSIRLASWEQYF; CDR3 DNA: TGTGCCAGTAGTATCAGACTAGCGTCGTGGGAGCAGTACTTC
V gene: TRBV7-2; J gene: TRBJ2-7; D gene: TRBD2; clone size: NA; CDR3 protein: CASTRGTRSYEQYF; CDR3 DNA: TGTGCCAGCACCCGTGGGACTAGGTCCTACGAGCAGTACTTC
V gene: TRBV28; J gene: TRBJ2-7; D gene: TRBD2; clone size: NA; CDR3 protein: CASRGRPPYEQYF; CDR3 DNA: TGTGCCAGTCGCGGGAGGCCGCCCTACGAGCAGTACTTC
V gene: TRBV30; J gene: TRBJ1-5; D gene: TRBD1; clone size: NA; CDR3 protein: CAWHPGTGNQPQHF; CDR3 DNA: TGTGCCTGGCACCCTGGGACAGGCAATCAGCCCCAGCATTTT
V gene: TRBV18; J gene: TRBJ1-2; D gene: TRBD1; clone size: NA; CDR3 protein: CASSPGTARTGNYGYTF; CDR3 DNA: TGTGCCAGCTCGCCCGGGACAGCAAGAACCGGAAACTATGGCTACACCTTC
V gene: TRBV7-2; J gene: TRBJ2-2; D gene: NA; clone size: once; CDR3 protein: CACRGVNTGELFF; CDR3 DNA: TGTGCGTGTCGGGGAGTTAACACCGGGGAGCTGTTTTTT
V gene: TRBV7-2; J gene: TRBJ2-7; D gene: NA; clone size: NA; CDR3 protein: CASRPRSQVSYEQYF; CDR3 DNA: TGTGCCAGCAGACCACGATCACAGGTCTCCTACGAGCAGTACTTC
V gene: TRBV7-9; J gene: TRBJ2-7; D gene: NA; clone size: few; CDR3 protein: CASSLGAPGYEQYF; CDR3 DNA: TGTGCCAGCAGCCTGGGGGCCCCGGGCTACGAGCAGTACTTC
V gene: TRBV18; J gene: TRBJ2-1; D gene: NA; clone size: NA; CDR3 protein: CASSPPASANNEQFF; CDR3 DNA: TGTGCCAGCTCACCACCGGCTAGCGCAAACAATGAGCAGTTCTTC
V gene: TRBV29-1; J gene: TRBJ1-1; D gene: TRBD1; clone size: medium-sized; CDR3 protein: CSVDRANTEAFF; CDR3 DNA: TGCAGCGTCGACAGGGCGAACACTGAAGCTTTCTTT
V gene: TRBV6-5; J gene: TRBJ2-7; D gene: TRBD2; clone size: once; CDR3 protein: CASSYSSGTYEQYF; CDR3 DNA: TGTGCCAGCAGTTACTCTAGCGGGACTTACGAGCAGTACTTC
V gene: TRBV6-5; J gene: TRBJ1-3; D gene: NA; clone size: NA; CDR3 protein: CASSLLDSSGNTIYF; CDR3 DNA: TGTGCCAGCAGTCTCCTGGACTCCTCTGGAAACACCATATATTTT
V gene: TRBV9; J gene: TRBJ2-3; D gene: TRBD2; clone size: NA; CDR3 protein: CASSARTSGSRDTQYF; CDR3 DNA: TGTGCCAGCAGCGCCCGGACTAGCGGGAGTAGGGATACGCAGTATTTT
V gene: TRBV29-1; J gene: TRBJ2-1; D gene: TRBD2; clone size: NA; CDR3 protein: CSVESFWRGRVSSYNEQFF; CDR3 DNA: TGCAGCGTTGAAAGCTTTTGGCGCGGGAGGGTTAGCTCCTACAATGAGCAGTTCTTC
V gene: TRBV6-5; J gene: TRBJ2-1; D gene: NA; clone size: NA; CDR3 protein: CASASTAYNEQFF; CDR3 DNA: TGTGCCAGCGCCTCGACAGCTTACAATGAGCAGTTCTTC
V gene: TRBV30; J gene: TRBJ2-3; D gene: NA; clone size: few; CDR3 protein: CAWSEGVGSSDTQYF; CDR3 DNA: TGTGCCTGGAGTGAGGGTGTAGGGAGTTCAGATACGCAGTATTTT
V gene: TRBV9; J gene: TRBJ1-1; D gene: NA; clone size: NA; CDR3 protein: CASSPSLGGNTEAFF; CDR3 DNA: TGTGCCAGCAGCCCTAGTCTGGGAGGAAACACTGAAGCTTTCTTT
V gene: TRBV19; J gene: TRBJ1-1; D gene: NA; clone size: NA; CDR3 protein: CASGVGAGDTEAFF; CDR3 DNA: TGTGCCAGTGGGGTGGGAGCAGGCGACACTGAAGCTTTCTTT
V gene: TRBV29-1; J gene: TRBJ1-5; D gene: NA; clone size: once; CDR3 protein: CSVGGGSNQPQHF; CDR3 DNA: TGCAGCGTTGGGGGAGGGAGCAATCAGCCCCAGCATTTT
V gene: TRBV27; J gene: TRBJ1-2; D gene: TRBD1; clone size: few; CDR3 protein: CASSSRLQGGGYTF; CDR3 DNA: TGTGCCAGCAGTTCGCGATTACAGGGGGGTGGCTACACCTTC
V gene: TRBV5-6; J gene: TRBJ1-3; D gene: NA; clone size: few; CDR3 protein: CASSWRAAGNTIYF; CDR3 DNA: TGTGCCAGCAGCTGGAGGGCAGCGGGAAACACCATATATTTT
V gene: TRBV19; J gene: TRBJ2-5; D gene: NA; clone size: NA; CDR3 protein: CASSMREQETQYF; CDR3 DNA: TGTGCCAGTAGTATGAGGGAGCAAGAGACCCAGTACTTC
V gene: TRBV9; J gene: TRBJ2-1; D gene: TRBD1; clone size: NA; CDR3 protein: CASSGRDRGRVLDEQFF; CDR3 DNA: TGTGCCAGCAGCGGAAGGGACAGGGGAAGGGTTTTGGATGAGCAGTTCTTC
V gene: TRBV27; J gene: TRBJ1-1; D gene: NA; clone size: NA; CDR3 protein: CASSPRPVRGTEAFF; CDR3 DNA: TGTGCCAGCAGTCCAAGGCCTGTTCGGGGAACTGAAGCTTTCTTT
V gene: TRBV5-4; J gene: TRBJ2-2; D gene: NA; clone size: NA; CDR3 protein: CASSLGQGTGELFF; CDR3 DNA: TGTGCCAGCAGCTTGGGCCAGGGGACCGGGGAGCTGTTTTTT
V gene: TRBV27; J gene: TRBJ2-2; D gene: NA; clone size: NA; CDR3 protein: CASSLFPRSGELFF; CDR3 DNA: TGTGCCAGCAGTTTATTCCCCAGATCCGGGGAGCTGTTTTTT
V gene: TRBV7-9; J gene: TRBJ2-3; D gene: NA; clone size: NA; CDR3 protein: CASSGGDTQYF; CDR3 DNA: TGTGCCAGCAGCGGGGGGGATACGCAGTATTTT